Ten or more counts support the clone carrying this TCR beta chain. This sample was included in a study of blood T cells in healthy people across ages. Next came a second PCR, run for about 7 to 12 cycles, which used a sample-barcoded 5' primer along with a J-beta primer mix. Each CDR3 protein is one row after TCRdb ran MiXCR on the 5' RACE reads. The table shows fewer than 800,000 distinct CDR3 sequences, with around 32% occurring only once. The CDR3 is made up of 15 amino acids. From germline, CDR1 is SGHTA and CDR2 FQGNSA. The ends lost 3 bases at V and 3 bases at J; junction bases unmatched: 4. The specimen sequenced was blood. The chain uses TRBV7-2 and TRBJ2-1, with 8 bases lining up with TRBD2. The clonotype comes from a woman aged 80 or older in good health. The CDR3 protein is CASSFQRGSYNEQFF. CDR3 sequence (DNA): TGTGCCAGCAGCTTTCAGCGGGGGAGCTACAATGAGCAGTTCTTC.